The source of this T cell receptor (beta chain) is a study of blood T cell repertoires in COVID-19. Study-wide background: Collection of acute and convalescent COVID-19 samples took place in the United States, Italy and Spain.

The CDR3 is made up of 18 amino acids. V dropped 0 bases and J dropped 0 bases, with 16 bases sitting between them. The germline V gene encodes CDR1 SGDLS and CDR2 YYNGEE. Methods used by the authors: Estimated nucleated cell counts came from reference gene primer amplification. Measured with immunoSEQ multiplex PCR; TCRdb has only the in-frame clones, and not every one. The V and J calls and clone size were taken over from that table, and D and trimming were inferred from the DNA. This table has some 64,000 clones, roughly 88% appearing once. What was sequenced was peripheral blood. The chain recombines TRBV9 with TRBJ1-3, with D perhaps matching TRBD1 (5 bases). This TCR came from a man between 65 and 80 years old with acute or convalescent COVID-19. The CDR3 loop is CASSVGRGPFLSGNTIYF. CDR3 in DNA: TGTGCCAGCAGCGTAGGGAGGGGTCCCTTTCTCTCTGGAAACACCATATATTTT. The entire variable domain, with the rest obtained from reference TRBV9 and TRBJ1-3, is as follows: DSGVTQTPKHLITATGQRVTLRCSPRSGDLSVYWYQQSLDQGLQFLIQYYNGEERAKGNILERFSAQQFPDLHSELNLSSLELGDSALYFCASSVGRGPFLSGNTIYFGEGSWLTVV.